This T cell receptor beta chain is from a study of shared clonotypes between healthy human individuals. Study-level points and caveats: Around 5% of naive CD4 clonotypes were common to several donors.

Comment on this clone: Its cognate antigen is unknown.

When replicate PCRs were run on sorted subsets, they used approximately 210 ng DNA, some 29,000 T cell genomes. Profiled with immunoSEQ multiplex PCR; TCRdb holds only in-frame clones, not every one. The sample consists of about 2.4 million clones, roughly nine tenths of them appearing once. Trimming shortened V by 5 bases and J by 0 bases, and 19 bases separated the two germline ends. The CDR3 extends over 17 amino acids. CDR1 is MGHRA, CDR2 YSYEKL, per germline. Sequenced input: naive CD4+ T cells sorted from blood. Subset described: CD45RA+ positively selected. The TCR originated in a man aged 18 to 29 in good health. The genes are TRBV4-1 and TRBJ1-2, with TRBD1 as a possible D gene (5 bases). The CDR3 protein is CASSSMGGSPSNYGYTF. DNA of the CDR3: TGCGCCAGCAGCTCAATGGGGGGGAGTCCCTCTAACTATGGCTACACCTTC.